The entry that follows covers one T cell receptor beta chain sequence. Data came from immunoSEQ multiplex PCR; TCRdb stores just in-frame clones and leaves some out. The sample yields around 40,000 clones, more than 85% seen once. Trimming took 6 bases from V and 1 from J, leaving 10 bases between them. The CDR3 loop spans 14 amino acids. Germline V gene data show CDR1 as SNHLY and CDR2 as FYNNEI. The data were obtained in a study of T cell changes during pregnancy in multiple sclerosis. This sample comprised CD4+ T cells from peripheral blood mononuclear cells, obtained in the second trimester of pregnancy. This receptor was taken from a female donor in good health, enrolled as a control in a pregnancy study. This sequence joins TRBV2 and TRBJ1-3; D gene ambiguous. The CDR3 DNA reads TGTGCCAGCAGGAGGGAACCATCTGGAAACACCATATATTTT. Translating it yields CASRREPSGNTIYF.